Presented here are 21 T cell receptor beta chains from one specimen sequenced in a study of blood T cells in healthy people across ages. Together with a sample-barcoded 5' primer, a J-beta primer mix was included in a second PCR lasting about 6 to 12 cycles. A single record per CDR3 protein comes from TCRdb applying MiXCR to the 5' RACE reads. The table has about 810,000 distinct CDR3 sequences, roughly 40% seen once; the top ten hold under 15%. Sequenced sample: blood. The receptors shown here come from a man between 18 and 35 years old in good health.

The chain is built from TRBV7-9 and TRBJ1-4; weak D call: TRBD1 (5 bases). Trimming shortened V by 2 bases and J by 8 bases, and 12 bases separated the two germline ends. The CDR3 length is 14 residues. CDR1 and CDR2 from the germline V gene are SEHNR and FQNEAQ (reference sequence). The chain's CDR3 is CASSLKAGREKLFF. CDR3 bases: TGTGCCAGCAGCTTAAAGGCAGGGCGCGAAAAACTGTTTTTT.

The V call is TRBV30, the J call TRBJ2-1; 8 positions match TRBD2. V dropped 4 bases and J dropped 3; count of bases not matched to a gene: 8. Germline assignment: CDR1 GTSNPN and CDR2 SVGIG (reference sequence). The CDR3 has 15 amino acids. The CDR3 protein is CAWIRTSSDYNEQFF. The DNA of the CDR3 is TGTGCCTGGATAAGGACTAGCTCCGACTACAATGAGCAGTTCTTC.

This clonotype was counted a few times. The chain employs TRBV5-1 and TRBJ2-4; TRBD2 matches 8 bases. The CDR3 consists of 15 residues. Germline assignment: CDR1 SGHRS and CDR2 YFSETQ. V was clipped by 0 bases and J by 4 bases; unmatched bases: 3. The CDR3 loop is CASSLGVAGKNIQYF. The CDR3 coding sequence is TGCGCCAGCAGCTTGGGGGTAGCGGGGAAAAACATTCAGTACTTC.

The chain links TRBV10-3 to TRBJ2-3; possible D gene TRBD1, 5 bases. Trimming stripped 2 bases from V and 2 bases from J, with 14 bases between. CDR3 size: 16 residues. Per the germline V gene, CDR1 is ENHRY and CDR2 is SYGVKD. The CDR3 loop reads CAISESGREFTDTQYF. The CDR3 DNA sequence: TGTGCCATCAGTGAGAGTGGCAGGGAATTCACAGATACGCAGTATTTT.

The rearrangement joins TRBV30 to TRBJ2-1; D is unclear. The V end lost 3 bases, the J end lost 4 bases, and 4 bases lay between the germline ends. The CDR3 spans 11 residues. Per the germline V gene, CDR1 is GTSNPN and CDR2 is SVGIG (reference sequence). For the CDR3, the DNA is TGTGCCTGGAGATCGTACAATGAGCAGTTCTTC. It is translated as CAWRSYNEQFF.

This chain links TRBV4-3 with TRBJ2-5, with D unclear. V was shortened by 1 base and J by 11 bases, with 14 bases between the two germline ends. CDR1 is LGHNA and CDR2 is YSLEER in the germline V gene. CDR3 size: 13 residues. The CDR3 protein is CASSQVLGDEQYF. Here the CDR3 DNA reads TGCGCCAGCAGCCAAGTACTTGGCGATGAGCAGTACTTC.

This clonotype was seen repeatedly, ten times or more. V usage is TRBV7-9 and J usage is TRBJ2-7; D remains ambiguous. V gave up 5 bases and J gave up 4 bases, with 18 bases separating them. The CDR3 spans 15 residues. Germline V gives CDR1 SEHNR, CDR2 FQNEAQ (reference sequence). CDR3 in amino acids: CASSILSQGFYEQYF. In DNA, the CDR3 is TGTGCCAGCAGCATTCTAAGCCAAGGGTTTTACGAGCAGTACTTC. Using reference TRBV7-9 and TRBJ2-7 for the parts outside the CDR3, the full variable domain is DTGVSQNPRHKITKRGQNVTFRCDPISEHNRLYWYRQTLGQGPEFLTYFQNEAQLEKSRLLSDRFSAERPKGSFSTLEIQRTEQGDSAMYLCASSILSQGFYEQYFGPGTRLTVT.

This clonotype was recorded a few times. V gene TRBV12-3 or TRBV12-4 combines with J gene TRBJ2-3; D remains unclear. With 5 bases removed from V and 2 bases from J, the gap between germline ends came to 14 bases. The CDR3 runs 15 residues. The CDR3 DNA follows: TGTGCCAGCAGTCTCACACTATCTAACACAGATACGCAGTATTTT. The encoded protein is CASSLTLSNTDTQYF.

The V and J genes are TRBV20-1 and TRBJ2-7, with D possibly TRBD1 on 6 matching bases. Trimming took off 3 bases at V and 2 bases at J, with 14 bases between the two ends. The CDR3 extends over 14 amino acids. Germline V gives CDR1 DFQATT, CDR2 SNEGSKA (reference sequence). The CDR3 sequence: CSARADRLTYEQYF. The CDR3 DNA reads TGCAGTGCTAGGGCAGACAGGTTAACCTACGAGCAGTACTTC.

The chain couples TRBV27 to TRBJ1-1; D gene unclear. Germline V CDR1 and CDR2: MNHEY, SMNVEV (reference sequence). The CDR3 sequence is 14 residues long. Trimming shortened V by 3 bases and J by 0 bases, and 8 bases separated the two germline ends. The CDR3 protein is CASSFRAMNTEAFF. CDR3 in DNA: TGTGCCAGCAGTTTCCGAGCAATGAACACTGAAGCTTTCTTT.

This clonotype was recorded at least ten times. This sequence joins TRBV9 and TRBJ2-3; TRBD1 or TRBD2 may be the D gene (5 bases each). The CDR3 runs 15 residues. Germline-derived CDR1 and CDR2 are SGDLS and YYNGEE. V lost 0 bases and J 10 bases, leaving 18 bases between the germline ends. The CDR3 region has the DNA TGTGCCAGCAGCGTAGACGGGGCCCCGCCGAGAGCGCAGTATTTT. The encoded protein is CASSVDGAPPRAQYF.

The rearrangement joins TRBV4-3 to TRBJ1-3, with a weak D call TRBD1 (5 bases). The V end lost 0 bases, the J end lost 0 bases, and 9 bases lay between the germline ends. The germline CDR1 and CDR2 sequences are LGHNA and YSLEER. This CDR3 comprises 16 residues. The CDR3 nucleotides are TGCGCCAGCAGCCAAGATTCCAGGGCCTCTGGAAACACCATATATTTT. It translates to CASSQDSRASGNTIYF.

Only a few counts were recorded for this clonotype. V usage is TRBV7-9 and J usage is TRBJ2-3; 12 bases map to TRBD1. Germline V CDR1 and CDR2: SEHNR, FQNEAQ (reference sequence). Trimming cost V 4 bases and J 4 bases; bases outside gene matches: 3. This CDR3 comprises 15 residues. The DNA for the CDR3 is TGTGCCAGCAGCTCCCGGGACAGGGGGCCAGATACGCAGTATTTT. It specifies CASSSRDRGPDTQYF.

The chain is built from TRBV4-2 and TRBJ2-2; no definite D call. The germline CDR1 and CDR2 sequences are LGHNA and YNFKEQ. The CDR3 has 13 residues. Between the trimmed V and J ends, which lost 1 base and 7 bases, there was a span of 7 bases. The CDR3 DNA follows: TGTGCCAGCAGCCAAGCGGGCAGCGGGGAGCTGTTTTTT. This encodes CASSQAGSGELFF.

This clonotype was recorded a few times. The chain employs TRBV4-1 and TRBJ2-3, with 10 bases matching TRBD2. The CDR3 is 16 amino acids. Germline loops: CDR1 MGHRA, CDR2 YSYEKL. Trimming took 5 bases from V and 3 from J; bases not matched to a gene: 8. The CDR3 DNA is TGCGCCAGCAGCAAGGGACTAGCGAGCTCTACAGATACGCAGTATTTT. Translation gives CASSKGLASSTDTQYF.

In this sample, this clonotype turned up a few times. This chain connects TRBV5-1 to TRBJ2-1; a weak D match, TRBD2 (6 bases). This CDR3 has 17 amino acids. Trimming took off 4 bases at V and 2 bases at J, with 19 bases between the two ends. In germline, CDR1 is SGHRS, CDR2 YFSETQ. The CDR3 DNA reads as TGCGCCAGCAGCGCACGAGCGGGCCGTTTTCCCTACAATGAGCAGTTCTTC. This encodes CASSARAGRFPYNEQFF.

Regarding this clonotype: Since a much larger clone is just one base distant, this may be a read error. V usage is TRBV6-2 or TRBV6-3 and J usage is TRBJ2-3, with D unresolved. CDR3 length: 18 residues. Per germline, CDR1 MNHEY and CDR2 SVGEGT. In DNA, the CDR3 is TGTGCCAGCAGTTACTCAGGGATATTGTCTAGAGTTGGAGATGCGCAGTATTTT. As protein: CASSYSGILSRVGDAQYF.

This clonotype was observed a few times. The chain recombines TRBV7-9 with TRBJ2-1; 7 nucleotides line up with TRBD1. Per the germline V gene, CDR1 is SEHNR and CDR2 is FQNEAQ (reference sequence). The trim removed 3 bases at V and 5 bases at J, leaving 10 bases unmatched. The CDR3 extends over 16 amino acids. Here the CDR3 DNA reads TGTGCCAGCAGCTTTCCAAATTCCGGGACAGACAATGAGCAGTTCTTC. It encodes CASSFPNSGTDNEQFF.

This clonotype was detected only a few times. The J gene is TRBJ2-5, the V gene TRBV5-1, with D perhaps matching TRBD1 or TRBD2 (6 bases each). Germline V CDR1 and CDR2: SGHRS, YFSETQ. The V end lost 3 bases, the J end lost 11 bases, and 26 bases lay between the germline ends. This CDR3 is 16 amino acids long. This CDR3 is CASSSHVGGGYNEQYF. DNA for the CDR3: TGCGCCAGCAGCTCTCATGTGGGGGGCGGCTACAATGAGCAGTACTTC.

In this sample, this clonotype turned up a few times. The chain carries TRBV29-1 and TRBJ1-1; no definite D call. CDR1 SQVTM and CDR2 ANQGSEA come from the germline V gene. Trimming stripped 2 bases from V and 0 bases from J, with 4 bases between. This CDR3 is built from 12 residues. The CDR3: CSVELLNTEAFF. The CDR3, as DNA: TGCAGCGTTGAACTATTGAACACTGAAGCTTTCTTT.

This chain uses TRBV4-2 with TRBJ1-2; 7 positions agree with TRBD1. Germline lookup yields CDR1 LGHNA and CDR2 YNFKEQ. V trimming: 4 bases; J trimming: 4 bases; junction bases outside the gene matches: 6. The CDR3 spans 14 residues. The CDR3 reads CASSPGQSLYGYTF. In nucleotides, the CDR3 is TGTGCCAGCAGCCCGGGACAGAGTCTCTATGGCTACACCTTC.